This T cell receptor (beta chain) stems from a study of CD8 T cells in ankylosing spondylitis. With respect to this clonotype: Its target is not known.

Library preparation for TCR beta used quantitative 5'-RACE with molecular barcodes. A single record per CDR3 protein comes from TCRdb applying MiXCR to the 5' RACE reads. The table lists fewer than 400,000 distinct CDR3 sequences, 20% to 25% of them singletons, with about 16% in the top ten. Overall study findings and caveats: Characteristic, it appeared, of ankylosing spondylitis blood was a TCR beta motif of eight highly homologous variants. As reported, disease-linked clones showed significant enrichment in matched ankylosing spondylitis synovial fluid.

Looked up from germline, CDR1 is SGHRS and CDR2 is YFSETQ. This CDR3 is built from 17 residues. Deletions cut 2 bases from V and 0 bases from J, with 15 bases between. Sequencing input: blood, either unsorted or a sorted T cell fraction (not recorded which). V is TRBV5-1 and J is TRBJ1-3, with D tentatively TRBD1 (5 bases). This sequence originates from a male donor with ankylosing spondylitis. The CDR3 is CASSFTGEPASGNTIYF. The CDR3 DNA reads as TGCGCCAGCAGCTTCACAGGAGAACCGGCCTCTGGAAACACCATATATTTT.